These T cell receptor beta chains were read from a single sample in a study of OX40 agonist ivuxolimab in advanced cancers. Method: immunoSEQ multiplex PCR; TCRdb's copy keeps in-frame clones and lacks some. The sample records approximately 70,000 clones, around nine tenths being singletons. The material was CD4+ or CD8+ T cells sorted from blood, obtained in a trial of the OX40 agonist ivuxolimab. These receptors originate from an adult with an advanced solid tumor such as melanoma, head and neck, liver or kidney cancer. Each CDR3 is given with its conserved first and last residue. The D gene is left open where the match is weak. Clone size is stated in some rows and not others, as once, few, many or a class when expanded.

j_gene	v_gene	d_gene	abundance	CDR3aa	CDR3nt
TRBJ2-1	TRBV27	TRBD2	-	CASSILLSGGPPYNEQFF	TGTGCCAGCAGTATCCTACTTAGCGGGGGGCCTCCCTACAATGAGCAGTTCTTC
TRBJ2-7	TRBV20-1	-	-	CSAMQGGEQYF	TGCAGTGCTATGCAGGGGGGTGAGCAGTACTTC
TRBJ2-1	TRBV13	-	-	CASSKRGLRMDEQFF	TGTGCCAGCAGTAAAAGGGGCTTGAGGATGGATGAGCAGTTCTTC
TRBJ1-1	TRBV15	TRBD1	-	CATSRARDSLSHTEAFF	TGTGCCACCAGCAGGGCTCGGGACAGCCTAAGTCACACTGAAGCTTTCTTT
TRBJ1-3	TRBV6-5	-	-	CASSYFTGSGNTIYF	TGTGCCAGCAGTTACTTTACAGGGTCCGGAAACACCATATATTTT
TRBJ1-1	TRBV19	-	few	CASSLGRLEAFF	TGTGCCAGTAGCCTTGGGCGTCTTGAAGCTTTCTTT
TRBJ1-1	TRBV27	-	-	CASSLSGLTEAFF	TGTGCCAGCAGTTTATCGGGCCTCACTGAAGCTTTCTTT
TRBJ1-6	TRBV4-3	-	-	CASSQDGTIYSPLHF	TGCGCCAGCAGCCAAGATGGGACAATTTATTCACCCCTCCACTTT
TRBJ2-1	TRBV4-3	-	-	CASSLGRDSYNEQFF	TGCGCCAGCAGCCTTGGGAGGGACAGTTACAATGAGCAGTTCTTC
TRBJ1-4	TRBV27	-	-	CASSLGVNEKLFF	TGTGCCAGCAGTTTGGGAGTTAATGAAAAACTGTTTTTT
TRBJ1-2	TRBV13	-	few	CASTTGGYGYTF	TGTGCCAGCACCACGGGGGGATATGGCTACACCTTC
TRBJ2-3	TRBV7-9	TRBD2	-	CASSQSGGAGPLLFDTQYF	TGTGCCAGCAGCCAAAGCGGGGGGGCCGGCCCCCTTCTCTTCGATACGCAGTATTTT
TRBJ2-5	TRBV27	TRBD1	-	CASTEGQGAGETQYF	TGTGCCAGCACCGAGGGGCAGGGGGCTGGTGAGACCCAGTACTTC
TRBJ2-7	TRBV2	TRBD1	few	CASFAGGALEQYF	TGTGCCAGCTTTGCAGGGGGAGCGCTCGAGCAGTACTTC
TRBJ1-5	TRBV5-6	TRBD1	-	CASSLGTEVDQPQHF	TGTGCCAGCAGCTTAGGGACAGAGGTAGATCAGCCCCAGCATTTT
TRBJ2-3	TRBV4-3	TRBD2	-	CASSQVAGSSDTQYF	TGCGCCAGCAGCCAAGTAGCGGGGTCCTCAGATACGCAGTATTTT
TRBJ2-2	TRBV27	-	-	CASSPRPYINGELFF	TGTGCCAGCAGTCCCCGACCGTATATTAACGGGGAGCTGTTTTTT
TRBJ1-1	TRBV14	-	-	CASSEILGVAEAFF	TGTGCCAGCAGCGAAATTCTGGGGGTAGCTGAAGCTTTCTTT
TRBJ1-1	TRBV7-9	-	once	CASSLEGPHTEAFF	TGTGCCAGCAGCTTAGAGGGACCGCACACTGAAGCTTTCTTT
TRBJ2-1	TRBV27	TRBD2	-	CASSLFSGSNHEQFF	TGTGCCAGCAGTTTGTTTAGCGGGAGCAACCATGAGCAGTTCTTC
TRBJ2-2	TRBV4-3	TRBD2	-	CASSPGTSGGGELFF	TGCGCCAGCAGCCCTGGGACTAGCGGGGGCGGGGAGCTGTTTTTT
TRBJ2-2	TRBV27	TRBD2	-	CASSFGLGATGELFF	TGTGCCAGCAGTTTTGGACTAGGGGCCACCGGGGAGCTGTTTTTT
TRBJ2-2	TRBV11-3	TRBD2	-	CASSLGASGGRNTGELFF	TGTGCCAGCAGCCTAGGGGCTAGCGGGGGCCGGAACACCGGGGAGCTGTTTTTT
TRBJ2-3	TRBV14	-	-	CASSQDGKDTQYF	TGTGCCAGCAGCCAAGACGGGAAAGATACGCAGTATTTT
TRBJ2-2	TRBV4-3	-	-	CASSHGQPAGELFF	TGCGCCAGCAGCCACGGACAGCCGGCCGGGGAGCTGTTTTTT
TRBJ1-2	TRBV6-6	-	-	CASSFGAGASYGYTF	TGTGCCAGCAGTTTTGGAGCAGGAGCATCCTATGGCTACACCTTC
TRBJ2-2	TRBV7-9	-	-	CASTLWLGSGFGELFF	TGTGCCAGCACCCTTTGGTTAGGTTCGGGGTTCGGGGAGCTGTTTTTT
TRBJ1-1	TRBV4-3	-	once	CASSQVNLDSRNTEAFF	TGCGCCAGCAGCCAAGTGAATTTGGACTCAAGGAACACTGAAGCTTTCTTT
TRBJ2-2	TRBV6-5	TRBD1	-	CASSGTGTGELFF	TGTGCCAGCAGTGGGACAGGAACCGGGGAGCTGTTTTTT
TRBJ1-5	TRBV7-9	TRBD1	-	CASSSGQGNQPQHF	TGTGCCAGCAGCTCCGGACAGGGGAATCAGCCCCAGCATTTT
TRBJ2-2	TRBV5-1	TRBD1	-	CASSLVGTANTGELFF	TGCGCCAGCAGCTTGGTCGGGACAGCGAACACCGGGGAGCTGTTTTTT
TRBJ2-2	TRBV30	-	once	CAWSVREPGELFF	TGTGCCTGGAGTGTAAGGGAGCCCGGGGAGCTGTTTTTT
TRBJ2-3	TRBV7-8	-	-	CASSQWSGESTDTQYF	TGTGCCAGCAGCCAGTGGTCCGGGGAAAGCACAGATACGCAGTATTTT
TRBJ2-3	TRBV29-1	-	-	CSDRSGRGTDTQYF	TGCAGCGACCGTAGCGGAAGAGGCACAGATACGCAGTATTTT
TRBJ2-1	TRBV5-5	-	-	CASSFDEITYNEQFF	TGTGCCAGCAGCTTTGATGAGATTACCTACAATGAGCAGTTCTTC
TRBJ1-5	TRBV11-2	-	once	CASSPERGPQHF	TGTGCCAGCAGCCCAGAAAGGGGGCCCCAGCATTTT
TRBJ2-2	TRBV19	-	-	CATNGLSTGELFF	TGTGCCACTAACGGGCTGTCCACCGGGGAGCTGTTTTTT
TRBJ1-1	TRBV7-8	TRBD1	-	CASSFTGAPSRHTEAFF	TGTGCCAGCAGCTTTACAGGGGCCCCCAGTCGGCACACTGAAGCTTTCTTT
TRBJ2-6	TRBV6-5	-	-	CASSHSNSGANVLTF	TGTGCCAGCAGTCACAGTAACTCTGGGGCCAACGTCCTGACTTTC
TRBJ1-4	TRBV29-1	-	-	CSVTQGDNEKLFF	TGCAGCGTAACACAGGGTGATAATGAAAAACTGTTTTTT